The next 17 T cell receptor beta chains were all read from a single sample in a study of blood T cell repertoires in COVID-19. Libraries were prepared by immunoSEQ multiplex PCR; TCRdb keeps only in-frame clonotypes and omits some of them. The table shows tens of thousands of clones, with 87% occurring only once. The sample was peripheral blood. The receptors stem from a man in his fifties or sixties with active COVID-19.

CDR3 DNA sequence: TGTGCCAGCAGTTCTAGCGGGACTACGACGCAGTATTTT. Its protein is CASSSSGTTTQYF. The V and J genes are TRBV6-5 and TRBJ2-3; 9 bases fit TRBD2. Germline values: CDR1 MNHEY, CDR2 SVGAGI. Trimming took 4 bases from V and 9 from J; bases not matched to a gene: 5. The CDR3 has 13 amino acids.

The chain joins TRBV10-3 to TRBJ1-5, with D unclear. The CDR3 consists of 13 residues. CDR1 and CDR2 (germline): ENHRY, SYGVKD. Trimming removed 8 bases from V and 6 bases from J, with 14 bases in between. The CDR3, as DNA: TGTGCCATCTCTGCCGCCGGAGGTCAGCCCCAGCATTTT. As protein: CAISAAGGQPQHF.

This chain joins TRBV6-8 and TRBJ1-6, with 10 bases lining up with TRBD1. J lost 8 bases, V lost 7 bases, and 5 bases had no gene match. Germline V gene sequence: CDR1 MNHGY, CDR2 SAAAGT. The CDR3 length is 14 residues. The CDR3: CASTQTGGYSPLHF. The CDR3, as DNA: TGTGCCAGCACCCAGACAGGGGGCTATTCACCCCTCCACTTT.

The CDR3: CASSLDSNSPLHF. The CDR3 bases are TGCGCCAGCAGCTTAGACAGTAATTCACCCCTCCACTTT. This rearrangement joins TRBV5-1 to TRBJ1-6; maybe TRBD1 (5 bases). Trimming took 2 bases from V and 6 from J, leaving 6 bases between them. The CDR3 length is 13 residues. Looked up from germline, CDR1 is SGHRS and CDR2 is YFSETQ.

V usage is TRBV5-1 and J usage is TRBJ1-2; TRBD1 aligns across 10 bases. The V gene end was trimmed by 5 bases and the J gene end by 4 bases; junction bases not matched to a gene: 11. Germline values: CDR1 SGHRS, CDR2 YFSETQ. This CDR3 spans 16 amino acids. The CDR3 loop reads CASSLPGTGAGYGYTF. The CDR3 nucleotides read TGCGCCAGCAGTCTACCCGGGACAGGGGCAGGCTATGGCTACACCTTC.

The V and J genes are TRBV11-2 and TRBJ2-3; maybe TRBD2 (6 bases). Trimming removed 1 base at V and 0 bases at J, with 14 bases between. The CDR3 runs 17 residues. Looked up from germline, CDR1 is SGHAT and CDR2 is FQNNGV. The CDR3, as DNA: TGTGCCAGCAGCTTAGTAAAACTAGCTGCTAGCACAGATACGCAGTATTTT. Its protein is CASSLVKLAASTDTQYF.

V gene TRBV12-3 or TRBV12-4 combines with J gene TRBJ2-1, with TRBD1 matching over 8 bases. The V and J ends lost 2 bases and 6 bases, in that order; junction bases with no gene match: 0. This CDR3 is built from 13 residues. CDR3 sequence reads: CASSLTGGNEQFF. The CDR3 region has the DNA TGTGCCAGCAGTTTAACAGGGGGCAATGAGCAGTTCTTC.

V and J are TRBV5-1 and TRBJ2-7; 9 positions agree with TRBD2. The V gene end was trimmed by 2 bases and the J gene end by 2 bases; junction bases not matched to a gene: 8. CDR1 and CDR2 from the germline V gene are SGHRS and YFSETQ. The CDR3 has 16 amino acids. The CDR3 sequence: CASSFSSSGGTYEQYF. In DNA form, the CDR3 reads TGCGCCAGCAGCTTTAGTTCCAGCGGGGGGACCTACGAGCAGTACTTC.

V gene TRBV5-1 combines with J gene TRBJ2-7; 8 bases fit TRBD1. The germline V gene has CDR1 SGHRS and CDR2 YFSETQ. V lost 1 base to trimming and J lost 2 bases; unmatched junction nucleotides: 5. The CDR3 length is 15 residues. The CDR3 spells CASSLLPGGPYEQYF. CDR3 nucleotides: TGCGCCAGCAGCTTGCTGCCAGGGGGCCCCTACGAGCAGTACTTC.

This chain's CDR3 is CASRAQGAAQPQHF. CDR3 in DNA: TGTGCCAGCAGAGCTCAGGGGGCGGCCCAGCCCCAGCATTTT. This chain joins TRBV2 and TRBJ1-5; 8 bases match TRBD1. The CDR3 loop spans 14 amino acids. Germline values: CDR1 SNHLY, CDR2 FYNNEI. The V and J ends lost 6 bases and 7 bases, in that order; junction bases with no gene match: 8.

This chain connects TRBV7-2 to TRBJ2-7; 9 nucleotides match TRBD2. Germline loops: CDR1 SGHTA, CDR2 FQGNSA. With 3 bases clipped from V and 3 bases from J, the junction kept 3 bases outside the gene matches. CDR3 length: 14 residues. The DNA for the CDR3 is TGTGCCAGCAGCTTGACTAGCGGACTCTACGAGCAGTACTTC. This encodes CASSLTSGLYEQYF.

J is TRBJ2-3 and V is TRBV11-3; maybe TRBD2 (6 bases). The CDR3 consists of 17 residues. CDR1 and CDR2 (germline): SGHNT, YENEEA. Trimming stripped 1 base from V and 0 bases from J, with 14 bases between. The CDR3 bases are TGTGCCAGCAGCTTAGTGGCAGGGAGCGGGAGCACAGATACGCAGTATTTT. Translating gives CASSLVAGSGSTDTQYF.

V is TRBV5-4 and J is TRBJ1-1; tentatively, D is TRBD1 (6 bases). The CDR3 is 14 amino acids. V dropped 0 bases and J dropped 4 bases, with 10 bases sitting between them. Germline CDR1 is SGHNT and CDR2 is YYREEE (reference sequence). CDR3 nucleotide sequence: TGTGCCAGCAGCTTGGGAGGGGGGGGCACTGAAGCTTTCTTT. This encodes CASSLGGGGTEAFF.

V is TRBV28 and J is TRBJ1-1; D ambiguous. The CDR3 contains 14 residues. The V gene lost 5 bases and the J gene lost 0 bases, with 10 bases spanning the gap. From germline, CDR1 is MDHEN and CDR2 SYDVKM. The CDR3 loop is CASSASTMNTEAFF. In DNA, the CDR3 is TGTGCCAGCAGTGCCAGTACGATGAACACTGAAGCTTTCTTT.

This chain connects TRBV2 to TRBJ1-2, with D perhaps matching TRBD1 (5 bases). V lost 3 bases, J lost 7 bases, and 21 bases lay in between. The CDR3 contains 16 residues. CDR1 is SNHLY and CDR2 is FYNNEI in the germline V gene. The CDR3 sequence: CASSDWLGQGSFGYTF. CDR3 sequence (DNA): TGTGCCAGCAGTGACTGGCTGGGTCAGGGATCATTTGGCTACACCTTC.

A remark on this clone: The junction and the germline gene differ at one end; a read error may be behind it. The J gene is TRBJ1-2, the V gene TRBV5-6; 8 nucleotides line up with TRBD1. CDR3 length: 17 residues. CDR1 is SGHDT, CDR2 YYEEEE, per germline. The CDR3 bases are TGTGCCAGCAGATTGGGCGGGGCAGGGGGCGTCGCGGGAGGCTACACCTTC. It encodes CASRLGGAGGVAGGYTF.

Points on this clone: The sample holds other DNA sequences that translate to the same CDR3. The chain combines TRBV24-1 with TRBJ2-3, with D tentatively TRBD1 (6 bases). Germline V gene sequence: CDR1 KGHDR, CDR2 SFDVKD. V was cut by 7 bases and J by 0 bases, with 13 bases left in between. The CDR3 runs 15 residues. The CDR3 DNA sequence: TGTGCCACCAGCTCTGGGGACACGAGCACAGATACGCAGTATTTT. This sequence encodes CATSSGDTSTDTQYF.